This is a list of T cell receptor beta chains from one sample in a study of T cell changes during pregnancy in multiple sclerosis. Here immunoSEQ multiplex PCR was the method, and the copy in TCRdb shows in-frame clones only, minus some. The table shows 28,000 or so clones, with about 91% occurring only once. The sample here was CD4+ T cells from peripheral blood mononuclear cells, taken in the first trimester of pregnancy. Receptors were obtained from a female donor in good health, enrolled as a control in a pregnancy study. Both conserved end residues are part of each CDR3. Rows give clone size only sometimes, using once, few, many, or a class for an expanded clone.

clone_size	v_call	cdr3_aa
-	TRBV7-3	CASSLGQGSTEAFF
-	TRBV5-8	CASSLEGVISYEQYF
-	TRBV5-1	CASSLATGPTEAFF
-	TRBV7-3	CASSLTGGVGTDTQYF
-	TRBV5-1	CASSFVGGDSYNSPLHF
-	TRBV15	CATSGFFTGSALDTQYF
-	TRBV5-1	CASSSDRDGEKLFF
-	TRBV4-3	CASSQNWRNNQPQHF
-	TRBV6-1	CASIIGEWGYTF
-	TRBV7-2	CASSSLSTDTQYF
-	TRBV4-2	CASREAGGRETQYF
-	TRBV19	CASSMRGGKNTEAFF
-	TRBV6-1	CASTGLGGVPQPQHF
-	TRBV19	CASTRDRDFEKLFF
-	TRBV7-2	CASSSRDRANEQFF
few	TRBV25-1	CASSEPGLSTYEQYF
-	TRBV6-5	CASSRLTGVDEKLFF
-	TRBV6-5	CASTRTGDGYTF
-	TRBV5-1	CASSLGAGGQDTQYF
-	TRBV11-3	CASSLGGSSYNEQFF
-	TRBV6-6	CASSTQTPPGEKLFF
once	TRBV11-3	CASSLGDSNSGANVLTF
-	TRBV6-1	CASSNRQGNYGYTF
-	TRBV5-4	CASSLDRKTYNEQFF
-	TRBV9	CASSVGRLAGYNEQFF
-	TRBV7-9	CASSLTDPGNSPLHF
-	TRBV14	CASSGVPSEQYF
-	TRBV7-9	CASSQGEGYGYTF
-	TRBV19	CASSIIQGQGNQPQHF
-	TRBV6-5	CASSSQGYNSPLHF
-	TRBV4-3	CASSQDRGTQSF
-	TRBV25-1	CASSGSGGSGNTIYF
-	TRBV5-1	CASSLEGQDQETQYF
-	TRBV19	CASSPGTLGYNEQYF
-	TRBV5-6	CASSLIAGGPGEQFF
-	TRBV19	CASSMGGDTTNEKLFF
-	TRBV4-2	CASSQGRESTEAFF
-	TRBV30	CAWSVGQGKGYTF
-	TRBV11-2	CASSLAGAYGYTF
once	TRBV6-5	CASREFAQPVYEQYF
-	TRBV11-3	CASSLDADTQYF
-	TRBV4-3	CASSQDRTVTEKLFF
-	TRBV21-1	CASSNRDRGDTEAFF
once	TRBV7-9	CASSLVALLGGTEAFF
-	TRBV27	CASGLDRSSYEQYF
-	TRBV7-9	CASSLQGAENEKLFF
-	TRBV5-5	CASRETYSGNTIYF
-	TRBV5-6	CASSWTGPSYEQYF
once	TRBV7-8	CASSLNRGIGNEQFF
-	TRBV30	CAWSGDREKLFF